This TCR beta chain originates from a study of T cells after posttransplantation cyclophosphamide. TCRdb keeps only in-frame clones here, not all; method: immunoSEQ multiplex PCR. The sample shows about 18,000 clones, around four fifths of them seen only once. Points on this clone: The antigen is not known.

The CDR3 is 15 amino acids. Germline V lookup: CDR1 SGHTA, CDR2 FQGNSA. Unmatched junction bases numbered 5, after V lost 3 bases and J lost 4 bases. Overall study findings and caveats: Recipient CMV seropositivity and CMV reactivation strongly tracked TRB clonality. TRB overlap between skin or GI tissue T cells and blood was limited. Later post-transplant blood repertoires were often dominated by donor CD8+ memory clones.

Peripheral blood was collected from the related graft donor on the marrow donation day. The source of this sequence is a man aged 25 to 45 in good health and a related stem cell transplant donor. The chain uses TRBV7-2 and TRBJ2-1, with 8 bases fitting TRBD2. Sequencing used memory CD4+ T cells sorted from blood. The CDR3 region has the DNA TGTGCCAGCAGCTTTCGCGGGGGGCAATACAATGAGCAGTTCTTC. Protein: CASSFRGGQYNEQFF.